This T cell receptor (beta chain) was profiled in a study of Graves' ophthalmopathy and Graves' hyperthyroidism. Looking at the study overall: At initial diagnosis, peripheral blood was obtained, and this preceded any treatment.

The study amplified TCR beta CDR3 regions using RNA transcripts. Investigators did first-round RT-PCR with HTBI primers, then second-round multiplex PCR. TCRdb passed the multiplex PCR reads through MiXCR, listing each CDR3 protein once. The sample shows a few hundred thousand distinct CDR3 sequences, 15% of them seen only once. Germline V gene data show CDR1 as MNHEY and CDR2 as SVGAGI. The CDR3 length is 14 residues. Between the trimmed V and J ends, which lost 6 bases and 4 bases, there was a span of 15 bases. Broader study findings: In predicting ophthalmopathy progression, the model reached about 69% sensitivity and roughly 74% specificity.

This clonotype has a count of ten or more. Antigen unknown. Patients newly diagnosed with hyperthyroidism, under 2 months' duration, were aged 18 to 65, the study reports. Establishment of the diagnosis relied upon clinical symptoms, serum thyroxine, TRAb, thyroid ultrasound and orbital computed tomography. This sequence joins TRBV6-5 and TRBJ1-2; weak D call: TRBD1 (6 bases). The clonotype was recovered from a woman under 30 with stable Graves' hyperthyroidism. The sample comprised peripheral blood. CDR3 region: CASSLKQGSYGYTF. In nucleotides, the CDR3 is TGTGCCAGCAGCTTAAAACAGGGCTCCTATGGCTACACCTTC.